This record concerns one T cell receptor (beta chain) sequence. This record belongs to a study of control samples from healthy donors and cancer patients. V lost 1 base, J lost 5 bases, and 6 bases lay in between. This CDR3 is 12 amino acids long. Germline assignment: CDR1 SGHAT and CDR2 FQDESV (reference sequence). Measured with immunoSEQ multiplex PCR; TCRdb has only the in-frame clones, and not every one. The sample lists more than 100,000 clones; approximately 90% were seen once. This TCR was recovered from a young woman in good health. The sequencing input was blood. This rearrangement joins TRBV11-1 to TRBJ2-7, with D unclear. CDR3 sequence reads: CASSLEGNEQYF. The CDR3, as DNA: TGTGCCAGCAGCTTAGAAGGGAACGAGCAGTACTTC.